Listed here is a single T cell receptor (beta chain). Its antigen is currently unknown. The data were taken from a study of cytomegalovirus exposure and HLA in healthy donors. Study conclusions and caveats: As a later analysis showed, several of the most significant clusters appeared to be linked to common viral pathogens. When analyzed later, a missense DCLRE1C variant was found to be linked to TCR beta V- and J-gene trimming.

With 60 Vbeta and 13 Jbeta primers, the PCR was carried out. Some clones are missing from TCRdb's copy, which holds only in-frame ones; the method was immunoSEQ multiplex PCR. This repertoire shows around 100,000 clones, roughly 74% found once; its top ten account for less than 2%. Trimming cost V 0 bases and J 5 bases, with 17 bases left between them. This CDR3 contains 17 residues. Germline V lookup: CDR1 SGDLS, CDR2 YYNGEE. Source material: PBMCs. The chain joins TRBV9 to TRBJ2-2; perhaps TRBD1 as D (5 bases). The TCR comes from a woman aged 35 to 49 in good health and CMV-seronegative. The DNA of the CDR3 is TGTGCCAGCAGCGTAGTCCCTATCCAGGGTTGGACCGGGGAGCTGTTTTTT. Amino acid sequence: CASSVVPIQGWTGELFF.